The clone carrying this TCR beta chain was found a few times. Trimming removed 7 bases at V and 0 bases at J, with 12 bases between. CDR1 and CDR2 (germline): SNHLY, FYNNEI. The CDR3 runs 15 residues. This entry is derived from a study of blood T cell repertoires in COVID-19. Study at large: Acute-phase and convalescent COVID-19 samples originated in the United States, Italy and Spain. In each case, the material was cDNA or gDNA derived from T cells, B-cell-depleted T cells, or PBMCs.

Per the original data handling: Reference gene primer amplification in the assay estimated nucleated cell counts. Repertoires were generated with immunoSEQ multiplex PCR, while TCRdb's copy carries only in-frame clones and drops some. V and J calls and clone size are as listed in that table; D and trimming were resolved from the DNA. This table has approximately 16,000 clones, around 73% appearing once. The gene calls are TRBV2 and TRBJ1-4; D is ambiguous. The receptor's source is a human donor in a cohort sampled during active COVID-19. The sequenced sample consisted of peripheral blood. The CDR3 here is CASNGESATNEKLFF. The DNA for the CDR3 is TGTGCCAGCAATGGAGAATCTGCAACTAATGAAAAACTGTTTTTT.